A selection of T cell receptor beta chains follows, all from one sample in a study of neurological immune-mediated disorders. TCRdb itself ran the 5' RACE reads through MiXCR, one entry per CDR3 protein. The sample includes about 45,000 distinct CDR3 sequences, roughly 13% of them seen just once. The sample was PBMCs. These receptor sequences come from a man in his thirties or forties in good health. The CDR3 runs from the conserved cysteine through the conserved F or W. The D gene is left open where the match is weak. Clone sizes are given selectively: once, few, many, or a class where the clone is expanded.

size: many; J: TRBJ2-2; V: TRBV13; D: TRBD1; DNA: TGTGCCAGCAGCATTGACAGGGGAATTAACACCGGGGAGCTGTTTTTT; CDR3: CASSIDRGINTGELFF
size: many; J: TRBJ1-3; V: TRBV20-1; D: NA; DNA: TGCAGTGCTCGTCGACCTGGAAACACCATATATTTT; CDR3: CSARRPGNTIYF
size: many; J: TRBJ1-1; V: TRBV11-1; D: NA; DNA: TGTGCCAGCAGCTTAGGGGACACGACAGCTTTCTTT; CDR3: CASSLGDTTAFF
size: many; J: TRBJ1-2; V: TRBV20-1; D: NA; DNA: TGCAGCTGGGACGGCTACACCTTC; CDR3: CSWDGYTF
size: many; J: TRBJ2-7; V: TRBV7-9; D: NA; DNA: TGTGCCAGCAGCTTAGAATTGAACGAGCAGTACTTC; CDR3: CASSLELNEQYF
size: many; J: TRBJ2-3; V: TRBV24-1; D: TRBD1; DNA: TGTGCCACCAGTAAAGAGACAGGGGGAGCAGATACGCAGTATTTT; CDR3: CATSKETGGADTQYF
size: NA; J: TRBJ1-1; V: TRBV14; D: NA; DNA: TGTGCCAGCAGCCTACTCCCGTTTCACCTTAACACTGAAGCTTTCTTT; CDR3: CASSLLPFHLNTEAFF
size: many; J: TRBJ1-2; V: TRBV18; D: NA; DNA: TGTGCCAGCTCACCCCCGGACGGCTATGGCTACACCTTC; CDR3: CASSPPDGYGYTF
size: many; J: TRBJ1-2; V: TRBV6-6; D: NA; DNA: TGTGCCAGCAGTTATCACTCCGACGGTGCCTACGGCTACACCTTC; CDR3: CASSYHSDGAYGYTF
size: many; J: TRBJ2-3; V: TRBV10-3; D: NA; DNA: TGTGCCATCAGTGAGTCAGAAGGGGTCGGCACAGATACGCAGTATTTT; CDR3: CAISESEGVGTDTQYF
size: many; J: TRBJ2-1; V: TRBV5-1; D: TRBD2; DNA: TGCGCCAGCAGCTTGGCCATTAGGGCGGGAGGGACATTGAATGAGCAGTTCTTC; CDR3: CASSLAIRAGGTLNEQFF
size: many; J: TRBJ2-7; V: TRBV4-1; D: NA; DNA: TGCGCCAGCAGCCAAGATACCACCGTCACCTACGAGCAGTACTTC; CDR3: CASSQDTTVTYEQYF
size: many; J: TRBJ2-3; V: TRBV20-1; D: NA; DNA: TGCAGTGCTAGAGTGGGCTTACCAGATACGCAGTATTTT; CDR3: CSARVGLPDTQYF
size: NA; J: TRBJ2-1; V: TRBV7-9; D: TRBD1; DNA: TGTGCCAGCAGTAGCGGGACAGGGGGCGGGAATGAGCAGTTCTTC; CDR3: CASSSGTGGGNEQFF